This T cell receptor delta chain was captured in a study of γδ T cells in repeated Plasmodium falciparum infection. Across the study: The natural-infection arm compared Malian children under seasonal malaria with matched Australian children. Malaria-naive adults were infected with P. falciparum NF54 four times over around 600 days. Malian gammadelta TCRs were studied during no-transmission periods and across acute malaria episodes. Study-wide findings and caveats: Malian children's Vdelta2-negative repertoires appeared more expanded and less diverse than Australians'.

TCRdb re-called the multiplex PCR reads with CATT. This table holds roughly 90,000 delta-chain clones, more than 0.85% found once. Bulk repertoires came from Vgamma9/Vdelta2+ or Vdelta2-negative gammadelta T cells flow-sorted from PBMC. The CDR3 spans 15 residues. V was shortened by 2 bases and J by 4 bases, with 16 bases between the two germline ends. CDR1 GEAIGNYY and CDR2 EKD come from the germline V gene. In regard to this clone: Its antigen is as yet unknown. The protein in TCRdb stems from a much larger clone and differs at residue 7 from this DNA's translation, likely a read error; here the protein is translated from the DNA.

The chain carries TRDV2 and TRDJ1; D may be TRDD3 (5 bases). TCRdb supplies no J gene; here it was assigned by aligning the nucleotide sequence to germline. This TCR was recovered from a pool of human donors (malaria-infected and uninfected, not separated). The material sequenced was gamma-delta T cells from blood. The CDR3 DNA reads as TGTGCCTGTGACAATCTGAGGGGAAAGGGCGATAAACTCATCTTT. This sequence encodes CACDNLRGKGDKLIF.